Detailed here is one T cell receptor (beta chain). Unmatched junction bases numbered 13, after V lost 5 bases and J lost 4 bases. From germline, CDR1 is SGHAT and CDR2 FQNNGV. The length of the CDR3 is 16 residues. The sample comes from a study of T cell clones after liver transplantation. Clones were sequenced by immunoSEQ multiplex PCR, and TCRdb holds only the in-frame ones, with some missing. The repertoire holds 45,000 to 60,000 clones, with 70% to 90% as singletons. The TCR originated in a human patient who received a liver transplant. Some T cells may be supplied by the graft donor. Sequenced material: CD8+ T cells from blood, taken 12 months after liver transplant. The V and J genes are TRBV11-2 and TRBJ1-2, with 7 bases fitting TRBD1. The CDR3 is CASSPTGQLVPYGYTF. CDR3 bases: TGTGCCAGCAGCCCGACGGGACAGTTAGTACCCTATGGCTACACCTTC.